This T cell receptor beta chain came from a study of blood T cell repertoires in COVID-19. The wider study: There were acute and convalescent COVID-19 samples, and they came from the United States, Italy and Spain. In each case, the material was cDNA or gDNA derived from T cells, B-cell-depleted T cells, or PBMCs.

This table comes from immunoSEQ multiplex PCR, and its TCRdb copy is limited to in-frame clones, with some not included. The data contain 370,000 or so clones, 81% of them singletons. CDR1 SGHRS and CDR2 YFSETQ come from the germline V gene. The V segment lost 3 bases and the J segment 0 bases; nucleotides outside the gene matches: 15. The CDR3 is 19 amino acids. This receptor was identified in a human donor with acute or convalescent COVID-19. The donor label of this sample is uncertain. Material: peripheral blood. This chain links TRBV5-1 with TRBJ2-1, with 7 bases aligning to TRBD2. CDR3 in DNA: TGCGCCAGCAGCTCGTCGCCGAGACTAGCCCCTCGCTCCTACAATGAGCAGTTCTTC. Translated, it gives CASSSSPRLAPRSYNEQFF.